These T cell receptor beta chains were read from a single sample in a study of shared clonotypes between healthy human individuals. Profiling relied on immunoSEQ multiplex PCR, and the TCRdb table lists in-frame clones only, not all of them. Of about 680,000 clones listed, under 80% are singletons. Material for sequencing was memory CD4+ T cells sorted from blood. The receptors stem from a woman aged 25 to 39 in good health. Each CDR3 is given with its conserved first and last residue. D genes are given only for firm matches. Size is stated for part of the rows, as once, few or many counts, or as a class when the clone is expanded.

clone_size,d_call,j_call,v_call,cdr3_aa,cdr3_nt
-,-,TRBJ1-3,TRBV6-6,CASREGYSGNTIYF,TGTGCCAGCAGAGAGGGGTACTCTGGAAACACCATATATTTT
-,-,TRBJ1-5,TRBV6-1,CASSVSRDSNQPQHF,TGTGCCAGCAGTGTCTCGAGGGATAGCAATCAGCCCCAGCATTTT
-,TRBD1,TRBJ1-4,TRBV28,CASSPTGGAGEKLFF,TGTGCCAGCAGTCCCACAGGGGGCGCGGGTGAAAAACTGTTTTTT
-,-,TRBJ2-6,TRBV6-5,CASSLMSGANVLTF,TGTGCCAGCAGTTTAATGTCAGGGGCCAACGTCCTGACTTTC
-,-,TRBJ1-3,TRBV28,CASKRGLSGNTIYF,TGTGCCAGCAAGCGAGGGCTCTCTGGAAACACCATATATTTT
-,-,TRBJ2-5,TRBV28,CAGGGGTGLFQETQYF,TGTGCCGGAGGAGGCGGGACCGGTCTTTTCCAAGAGACCCAGTACTTC
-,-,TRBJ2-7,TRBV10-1,CASSKGDYEQYF,TGCGCCAGCAGTAAGGGAGACTACGAGCAGTACTTC
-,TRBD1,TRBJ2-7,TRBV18,CASSPRGQGAYEQYF,TGTGCCAGCTCACCACGGGGACAGGGGGCGTACGAGCAGTACTTC
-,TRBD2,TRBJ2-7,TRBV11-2,CASSLGTTSYEQYF,TGTGCCAGCAGTCTCGGGACTACGTCCTACGAGCAGTACTTC
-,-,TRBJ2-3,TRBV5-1,CASSLEATKPVDTQYF,TGCGCCAGCAGCTTGGAAGCGACAAAACCGGTAGATACGCAGTATTTT
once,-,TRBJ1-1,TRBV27,CASSFSVPGTEAFF,TGTGCCAGCAGTTTTTCAGTTCCGGGCACTGAAGCTTTCTTT
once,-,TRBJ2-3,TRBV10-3,CAISEDADTQYF,TGTGCCATCAGTGAGGATGCCGATACGCAGTATTTT
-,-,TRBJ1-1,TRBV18,CASSPQGRNSMNTEAFF,TGTGCCAGCTCACCGCAAGGACGTAACAGCATGAACACTGAAGCTTTCTTT
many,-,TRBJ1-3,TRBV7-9,CAGLDSHSGNTIYF,TGTGCCGGACTGGACAGCCACTCTGGAAACACCATATATTTT
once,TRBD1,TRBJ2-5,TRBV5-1,CASSLGQGVFETQYF,TGCGCCAGCAGCTTGGGGCAGGGGGTTTTTGAGACCCAGTACTTC
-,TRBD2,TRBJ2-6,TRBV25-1,CASSAGLAGGSGANVLTF,TGTGCCAGCAGTGCTGGACTAGCGGGAGGGTCTGGGGCCAACGTCCTGACTTTC
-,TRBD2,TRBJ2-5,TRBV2,CASKLAGVAGETQYF,TGTGCCAGCAAACTAGCGGGAGTAGCTGGGGAGACCCAGTACTTC
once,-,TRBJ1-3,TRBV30,CAWSGPGNTIYF,TGTGCCTGGAGTGGTCCTGGAAACACCATATATTTT
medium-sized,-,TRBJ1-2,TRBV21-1,CASSKGSRGREGKGYTF,TGTGCCAGCAGCAAAGGCTCGAGGGGGAGGGAAGGGAAAGGCTACACCTTC
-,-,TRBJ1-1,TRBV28,CASEVNTEAFF,TGTGCCAGCGAGGTGAACACTGAAGCTTTCTTT
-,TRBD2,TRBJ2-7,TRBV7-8,CASSLTSGSSYEQYF,TGTGCCAGCAGCCTTACTAGCGGGAGCTCCTACGAGCAGTACTTC
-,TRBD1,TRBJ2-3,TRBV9,CASSGTGLTPDTQYF,TGTGCCAGCAGTGGGACAGGGTTGACTCCAGATACGCAGTATTTT
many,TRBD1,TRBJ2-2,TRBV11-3,CASSPSGGSDTGELFF,TGTGCCAGCAGCCCTTCAGGGGGAAGCGACACCGGGGAGCTGTTTTTT
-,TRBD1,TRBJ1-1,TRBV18,CASSPYSGTGYTEAFF,TGTGCCAGCTCACCATACTCTGGGACAGGCTACACTGAAGCTTTCTTT
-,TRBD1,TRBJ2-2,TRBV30,CAWKQGDNTGELFF,TGTGCCTGGAAACAGGGGGATAACACCGGGGAGCTGTTTTTT
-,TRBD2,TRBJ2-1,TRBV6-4,CASSPAGGRANEQFF,TGTGCCAGCAGTCCTGCGGGAGGGCGGGCGAATGAGCAGTTCTTC
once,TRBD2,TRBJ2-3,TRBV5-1,CATGEVAGATDTQYF,TGCGCCACAGGCGAGGTAGCGGGGGCCACAGATACGCAGTATTTT
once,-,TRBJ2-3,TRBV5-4,CASSLDPRQATYF,TGTGCCAGCAGCTTGGATCCGAGACAGGCCACGTATTTT
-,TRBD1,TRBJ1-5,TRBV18,CASSPGTGNNQPQHF,TGTGCCAGCTCACCAGGGACAGGGAACAATCAGCCCCAGCATTTT
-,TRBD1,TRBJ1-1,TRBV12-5,CASGLGQGARVTEAFF,TGTGCTAGTGGTTTGGGACAGGGGGCGCGTGTCACTGAAGCTTTCTTT
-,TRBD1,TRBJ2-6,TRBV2,CASIRQGSSSGANVLTF,TGTGCCAGCATCAGACAGGGTAGTTCCTCTGGGGCCAACGTCCTGACTTTC
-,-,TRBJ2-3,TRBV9,CASSSRGGFTDTQYF,TGTGCCAGCAGCTCCCGTGGCGGCTTCACAGATACGCAGTATTTT
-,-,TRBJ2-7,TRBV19,CASSILLGPYEQYF,TGTGCCAGTAGTATTTTGCTAGGCCCCTACGAGCAGTACTTC
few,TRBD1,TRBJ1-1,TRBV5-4,CASSLGGTGEAFF,TGTGCCAGCAGCTTGGGTGGGACAGGAGAAGCTTTCTTT
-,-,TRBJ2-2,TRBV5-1,CASSATNTGELFF,TGCGCCAGCAGCGCAACAAACACCGGGGAGCTGTTTTTT
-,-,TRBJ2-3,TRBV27,CASRLRPGGTDTQYF,TGTGCCAGCAGACTCAGACCCGGGGGCACAGATACGCAGTATTTT
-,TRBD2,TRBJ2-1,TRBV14,CASSPNPLAGEGNEQFF,TGTGCCAGCAGCCCGAATCCACTAGCGGGAGAGGGCAATGAGCAGTTCTTC
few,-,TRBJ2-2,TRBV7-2,CASSLALTSTGELFF,TGTGCCAGCAGCTTAGCGCTCACGAGTACCGGGGAGCTGTTTTTT
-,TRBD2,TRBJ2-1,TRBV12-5,CASGRGKREDDEQFF,TGTGCTAGTGGCCGCGGGAAGCGGGAGGATGATGAGCAGTTCTTC
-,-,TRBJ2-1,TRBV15,CATSRETGAYNEQFF,TGTGCCACCAGCAGAGAGACAGGAGCCTACAATGAGCAGTTCTTC
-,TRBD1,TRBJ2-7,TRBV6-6,CASSGQGITYEQYF,TGTGCCAGCAGCGGACAGGGCATTACCTACGAGCAGTACTTC
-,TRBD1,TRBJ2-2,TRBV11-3,CASSGRLGQGGNTGELFF,TGTGCCAGCAGCGGCCGATTAGGACAGGGTGGGAACACCGGGGAGCTGTTTTTT
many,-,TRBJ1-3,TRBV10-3,CAISEVSGNTIYF,TGTGCCATCAGTGAAGTCTCTGGAAACACCATATATTTT
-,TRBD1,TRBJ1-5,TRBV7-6,CASSPGQGRNQPQHF,TGTGCCAGCAGCCCGGGACAGGGTCGCAATCAGCCCCAGCATTTT
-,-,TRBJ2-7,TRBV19,CASSTQPGYEQYF,TGTGCCAGTAGTACCCAACCGGGCTACGAGCAGTACTTC
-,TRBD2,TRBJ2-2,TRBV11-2,CASSLGLAGGLGELFF,TGTGCCAGCAGCTTAGGGCTAGCGGGAGGTTTGGGGGAGCTGTTTTTT
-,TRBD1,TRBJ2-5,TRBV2,CASSTGTAYGTQYF,TGTGCCAGCAGTACCGGGACAGCGTATGGGACCCAGTACTTC
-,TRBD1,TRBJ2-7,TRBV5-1,CASSLEGTGGFEQYF,TGCGCCAGCAGCTTGGAGGGGACAGGGGGCTTCGAGCAGTACTTC
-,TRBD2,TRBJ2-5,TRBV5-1,CASSDRLAGGETQYF,TGCGCCAGCAGCGATAGACTAGCGGGAGGGGAGACCCAGTACTTC
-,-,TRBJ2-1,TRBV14,CASSRGTYNEQFF,TGTGCCAGCAGCCGGGGGACCTACAATGAGCAGTTCTTC